These 14 T cell receptor beta chains share one sample of origin, sequenced in a study of blood T cell repertoires in COVID-19. Generated by immunoSEQ multiplex PCR, the TCRdb table keeps only in-frame clones and is missing some. The profile covers some 80,000 clones, with about 90% appearing a single time and about 2.5% taken by the ten largest. Sequenced material: peripheral blood. The receptors shown here come from a human donor in a cohort sampled during active COVID-19.

The V and J genes are TRBV6-5 and TRBJ2-7; 7 bases line up with TRBD2. The CDR3 loop spans 14 amino acids. V dropped 6 bases and J dropped 4; count of bases not matched to a gene: 9. CDR1 is MNHEY and CDR2 is SVGAGI in the germline V gene. This chain's CDR3 is CASRGGTANYEQYF. In DNA, the CDR3 is TGTGCCAGCAGGGGGGGGACGGCGAATTACGAGCAGTACTTC.

This clone was recorded only once. The rearrangement joins TRBV4-1 to TRBJ2-1; 8 bases agree with TRBD1. From germline, CDR1 is MGHRA and CDR2 YSYEKL. The CDR3 length is 13 residues. V was clipped by 1 base and J by 12 bases; unmatched bases: 5. The DNA of the CDR3 is TGCGCCAGCAGCCAAGGATTCGGACAGGGGCAGTTCTTC. Its translation is CASSQGFGQGQFF.

V and J are TRBV7-7 and TRBJ1-4; D unresolved. Trimming removed 1 base at V and 7 bases at J, with 10 bases between. The CDR3 runs to 14 residues. CDR1 is SSHAT and CDR2 is FNYEAQ in the germline V gene (reference sequence). This CDR3 is CASSLVVESEKLFF. The CDR3, as DNA: TGTGCCAGCAGCTTAGTAGTGGAGAGTGAAAAACTGTTTTTT.

This chain connects TRBV2 to TRBJ2-5; 11 bases map to TRBD2. The CDR3 length is 15 residues. CDR1 is SNHLY, CDR2 FYNNEI, per germline. V gave up 1 base and J gave up 6 bases; unmatched junction bases: 4. The CDR3 DNA follows: TGTGCCAGCAGTGAAGGACTAGCGGGGAGGAAGACCCAGTACTTC. Protein sequence: CASSEGLAGRKTQYF. Full variable domain (missing parts from reference TRBV2 and TRBJ2-5): EPEVTQTPSHQVTQMGQEVILRCVPISNHLYFYWYRQILGQKVEFLVSFYNNEISEKSEIFDDQFSVERPDGSNFTLKIRSTKLEDSAMYFCASSEGLAGRKTQYFGPGTRLLVL.

The chain employs TRBV7-9 and TRBJ1-2; 8 positions agree with TRBD1. The CDR3 spans 15 residues. Germline V CDR1 and CDR2: SEHNR, FQNEAQ (reference sequence). Trimming took 6 bases from V and 2 from J; bases not matched to a gene: 8. The CDR3 here is CASRETGTGNYGYTF. The CDR3 nucleotides are TGTGCCAGCAGAGAAACCGGGACAGGCAACTATGGCTACACCTTC.

A few counts support this clone. The chain combines TRBV2 with TRBJ1-5, with D uncertain. The CDR3 spans 13 residues. V was pared by 6 bases and J by 0 bases, with 6 bases between. Germline V CDR1 and CDR2: SNHLY, FYNNEI. CDR3 in amino acids: CASRDYSNQPQHF. The CDR3, as DNA: TGTGCCAGCAGAGACTATAGCAATCAGCCCCAGCATTTT.

The chain has TRBV7-2 and TRBJ2-3; D perhaps matches TRBD2 (6 bases). Between the trimmed V and J ends, which lost 2 bases and 0 bases, there was a span of 12 bases. The CDR3 runs to 16 residues. Germline V gene data show CDR1 as SGHTA and CDR2 as FQGNSA. CDR3 residues: CASSLLVADSTDTQYF. CDR3 sequence (DNA): TGTGCCAGCAGCTTATTAGTAGCGGACAGCACAGATACGCAGTATTTT.

This chain joins TRBV7-2 and TRBJ1-5, with D perhaps TRBD1 (6 bases). Germline V CDR1 and CDR2: SGHTA, FQGNSA. The ends were cut back, 2 bases at V and 7 bases at J, with 12 bases in the middle. The CDR3 has 14 residues. CDR3 nucleotide sequence: TGTGCCAGCAGCTTAATACAGGGTCAACAGCCCCAGCATTTT. Translated, it gives CASSLIQGQQPQHF.

Turning to this clone: Its ends do not fully match the called genes, so a read error is possible. The CDR3 DNA is TGTGCCAGCATCCTCGGGACAGGGAAGCTCTTC. Encoded protein: CASILGTGKLF. The chain links TRBV7-2 to TRBJ2-1; 9 nucleotides align to TRBD1. The germline V gene has CDR1 SGHTA and CDR2 FQGNSA. This CDR3 region has 11 residues.

The chain links TRBV7-2 to TRBJ2-1; 14 bases line up with TRBD2. This CDR3 has 16 residues. Germline V lookup: CDR1 SGHTA, CDR2 FQGNSA. V shed 5 bases, J shed 4 bases, and the junction held 4 bases outside the gene matches. CDR3 protein: CASSARLAGGYNEQFF. The CDR3, as DNA: TGTGCCAGCAGCGCCCGACTAGCGGGGGGGTACAATGAGCAGTTCTTC.

This clone was detected once. The chain couples TRBV6-2 or TRBV6-3 to TRBJ1-1; D call uncertain. Germline V gene lookup returns CDR1 MNHEY and CDR2 SVGEGT. Trimming cost V 0 bases and J 1 base, with 9 bases left between them. The CDR3 spans 15 residues. CDR3 bases: TGTGCCAGCAGTTACTCGATCGGTTGGAACACTGAAGCTTTCTTT. It codes for CASSYSIGWNTEAFF.

This chain connects TRBV7-9 to TRBJ2-7; no clear D. The germline V gene encodes CDR1 SEHNR and CDR2 FQNEAQ (reference sequence). This CDR3 region has 13 residues. Trimming shortened V by 4 bases and J by 7 bases, and 14 bases separated the two germline ends. CDR3 nucleotides: TGTGCCAGCAGCTCGAACGGTGCCAAAGAGCAGTACTTC. Its protein product is CASSSNGAKEQYF.

V and J are TRBV7-3 and TRBJ1-1, with 9 bases fitting TRBD1. The CDR3 extends over 13 amino acids. V dropped 5 bases and J dropped 5; count of bases not matched to a gene: 3. Germline-derived CDR1 and CDR2 are SGHTA and FQGTGA. CDR3 coding DNA: TGTGCCAGCAGCATTGGACAGGGGACTGAAGCTTTCTTT. This codes for CASSIGQGTEAFF.

This chain links TRBV7-9 with TRBJ1-3, with TRBD1 identical over 8 bases. With V trimmed by 5 bases and J by 2 bases, 5 bases remained unmatched. The CDR3 contains 15 residues. Germline CDR1 is SEHNR and CDR2 is FQNEAQ (reference sequence). CDR3 sequence reads: CASSQTGGTGNTIYF. The DNA of the CDR3 is TGTGCCAGCAGCCAAACAGGGGGTACTGGAAACACCATATATTTT.